This TCR beta chain was recovered during a study of beta chain features in type 1 diabetes. Reverse transcribing all isolated RNA meant expressed TCRB transcripts were sequenced. Sequenced by immunoSEQ multiplex PCR; TCRdb stores in-frame clones only, minus some. Here the sample spans 900,000 or so clones, roughly 15% being singletons. The CDR3 spans 16 residues. The ends were cut back, 1 base at V and 4 bases at J, with 16 bases in the middle. Germline CDR1 reads MDHEN; CDR2 reads SYDVKM. The chain employs TRBV28 and TRBJ1-1; the D is unclear. What was sequenced was naive CD4+ T cells from blood. This clonotype was sampled from a woman aged 18-30 years in good health. The CDR3 protein is CASSLYRTRHGTEAFF. CDR3 sequence (DNA): TGTGCCAGCAGTTTATATAGGACGAGACACGGCACTGAAGCTTTCTTT.